This T cell receptor beta chain was sequenced for a study of CD8+CD57+ T cells in acquired aplastic anemia. Overall study context: DNA recovered from sorted CD4+ and CD8+ cells had a mean of about 3 ug.

The CDR3 extends over 15 amino acids. V lost 7 bases to trimming and J lost 4 bases; unmatched junction nucleotides: 8. Germline loops: CDR1 WNHNN, CDR2 SYGVQD (reference sequence). With respect to this clonotype: Its target is unknown.

The use of genomic DNA as template underpinned the TCR beta VDJ and CDR3 profiling. TCRdb redid the calling of the reads with MiXCR, one entry per CDR3 protein. Among around 150,000 distinct CDR3 sequences listed, roughly 48% were seen once. The sequenced patients had an expansion of CD8+CD57+ cells seen by flow cytometry. Blood sampling was performed on the patients, and none of them had received therapy by then. Broader study findings: Researchers report that around 30 CD8+ CDR3 sequences appeared in both patients and controls. Simpson's diversity of CD8+ cells was not significantly different in patients compared with controls.

This sequence joins TRBV10-1 and TRBJ2-3; 10 positions agree with TRBD1. The source of this sequence is a human donor with aplastic anemia. The source material was sorted CD4+, CD8+, or CD8+CD57+ T cells (not recorded which) from PBMCs. The CDR3: CASTEGQGGPDTQYF. In nucleotides, the CDR3 is TGCGCCAGCACCGAAGGACAGGGGGGCCCAGATACGCAGTATTTT.